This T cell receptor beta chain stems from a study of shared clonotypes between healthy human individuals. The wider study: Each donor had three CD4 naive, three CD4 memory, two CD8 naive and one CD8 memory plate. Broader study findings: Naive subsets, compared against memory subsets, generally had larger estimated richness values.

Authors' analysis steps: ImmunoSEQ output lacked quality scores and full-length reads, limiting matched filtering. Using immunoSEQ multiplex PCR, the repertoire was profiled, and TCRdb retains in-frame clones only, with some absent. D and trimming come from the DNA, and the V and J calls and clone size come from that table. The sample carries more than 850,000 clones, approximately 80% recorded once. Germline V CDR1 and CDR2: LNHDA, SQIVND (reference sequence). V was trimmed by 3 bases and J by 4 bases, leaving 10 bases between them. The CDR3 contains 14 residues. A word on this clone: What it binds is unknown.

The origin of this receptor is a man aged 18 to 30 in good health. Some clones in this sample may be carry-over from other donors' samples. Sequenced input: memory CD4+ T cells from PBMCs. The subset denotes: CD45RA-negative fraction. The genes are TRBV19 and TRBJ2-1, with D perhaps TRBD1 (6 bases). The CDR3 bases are TGTGCCAGTAGTATTGGACAGCTATACAATGAGCAGTTCTTC. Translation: CASSIGQLYNEQFF.